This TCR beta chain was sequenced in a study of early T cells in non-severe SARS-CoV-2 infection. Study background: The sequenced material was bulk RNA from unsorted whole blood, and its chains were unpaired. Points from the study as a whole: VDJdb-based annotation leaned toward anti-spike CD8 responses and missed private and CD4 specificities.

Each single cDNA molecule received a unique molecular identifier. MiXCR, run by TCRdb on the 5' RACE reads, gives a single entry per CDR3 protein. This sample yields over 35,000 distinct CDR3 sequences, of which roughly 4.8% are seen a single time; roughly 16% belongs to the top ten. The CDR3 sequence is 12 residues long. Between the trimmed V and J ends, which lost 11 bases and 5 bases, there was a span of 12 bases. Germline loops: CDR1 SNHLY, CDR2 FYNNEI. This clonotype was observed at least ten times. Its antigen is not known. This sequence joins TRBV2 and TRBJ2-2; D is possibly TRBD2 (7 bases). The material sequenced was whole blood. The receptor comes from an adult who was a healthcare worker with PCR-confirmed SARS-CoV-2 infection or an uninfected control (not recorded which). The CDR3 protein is CAFRGGTGELFF. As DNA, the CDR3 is TGTGCCTTTAGGGGGGGGACCGGGGAGCTGTTTTTT.